This TCR beta chain was sequenced for a study of cytomegalovirus exposure and HLA in healthy donors. Whole-study findings and limits: A few of the chains that were CMV-associated were confirmed in vitro to be specific for CMV antigens. The majority of TCR sequences were rare, yet some public TCRs appeared in many donors. TCR beta chains numbering roughly 150 were designated cytomegalovirus-associated.

TCRdb's copy holds only in-frame clones and misses some; the assay was immunoSEQ multiplex PCR. The sample carries some 170,000 clones, more than 75% recorded once. For this clone: Its antigen is not known.

Sequencing was carried out using PBMCs. The TCR sequence derives from a man between 18 and 35 years old in good health and CMV-seropositive.

The CDR3 spells CASSLNVSAGKRPQPSYEQYF. The DNA of the CDR3 is TGTGCCAGCAGTTTAAACGTATCGGCGGGAAAACGACCGCAACCCTCCTACGAGCAGTACTTC. This chain connects TRBV27 to TRBJ2-7; D is possibly TRBD2 (6 bases). Germline V gives CDR1 MNHEY, CDR2 SMNVEV (reference sequence). CDR3 length equals 21 residues. The V and J ends lost 2 bases and 0 bases respectively, with 29 bases between them.